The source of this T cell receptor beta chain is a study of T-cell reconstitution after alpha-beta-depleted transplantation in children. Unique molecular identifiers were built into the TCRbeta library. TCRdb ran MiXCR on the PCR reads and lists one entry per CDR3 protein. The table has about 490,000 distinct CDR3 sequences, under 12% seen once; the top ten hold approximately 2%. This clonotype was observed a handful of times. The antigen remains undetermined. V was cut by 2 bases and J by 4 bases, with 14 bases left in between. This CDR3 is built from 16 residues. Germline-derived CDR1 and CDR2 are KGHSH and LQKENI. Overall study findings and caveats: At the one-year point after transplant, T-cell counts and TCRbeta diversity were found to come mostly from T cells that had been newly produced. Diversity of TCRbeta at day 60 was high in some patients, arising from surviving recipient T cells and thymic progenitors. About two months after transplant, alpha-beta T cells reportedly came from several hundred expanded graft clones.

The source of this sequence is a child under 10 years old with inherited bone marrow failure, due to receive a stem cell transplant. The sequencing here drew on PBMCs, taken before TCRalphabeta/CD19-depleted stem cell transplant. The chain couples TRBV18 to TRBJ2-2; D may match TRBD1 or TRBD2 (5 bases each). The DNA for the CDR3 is TGTGCCAGCTCACCAACGGGATCTCAGGGCACCGGGGAGCTGTTTTTT. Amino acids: CASSPTGSQGTGELFF.